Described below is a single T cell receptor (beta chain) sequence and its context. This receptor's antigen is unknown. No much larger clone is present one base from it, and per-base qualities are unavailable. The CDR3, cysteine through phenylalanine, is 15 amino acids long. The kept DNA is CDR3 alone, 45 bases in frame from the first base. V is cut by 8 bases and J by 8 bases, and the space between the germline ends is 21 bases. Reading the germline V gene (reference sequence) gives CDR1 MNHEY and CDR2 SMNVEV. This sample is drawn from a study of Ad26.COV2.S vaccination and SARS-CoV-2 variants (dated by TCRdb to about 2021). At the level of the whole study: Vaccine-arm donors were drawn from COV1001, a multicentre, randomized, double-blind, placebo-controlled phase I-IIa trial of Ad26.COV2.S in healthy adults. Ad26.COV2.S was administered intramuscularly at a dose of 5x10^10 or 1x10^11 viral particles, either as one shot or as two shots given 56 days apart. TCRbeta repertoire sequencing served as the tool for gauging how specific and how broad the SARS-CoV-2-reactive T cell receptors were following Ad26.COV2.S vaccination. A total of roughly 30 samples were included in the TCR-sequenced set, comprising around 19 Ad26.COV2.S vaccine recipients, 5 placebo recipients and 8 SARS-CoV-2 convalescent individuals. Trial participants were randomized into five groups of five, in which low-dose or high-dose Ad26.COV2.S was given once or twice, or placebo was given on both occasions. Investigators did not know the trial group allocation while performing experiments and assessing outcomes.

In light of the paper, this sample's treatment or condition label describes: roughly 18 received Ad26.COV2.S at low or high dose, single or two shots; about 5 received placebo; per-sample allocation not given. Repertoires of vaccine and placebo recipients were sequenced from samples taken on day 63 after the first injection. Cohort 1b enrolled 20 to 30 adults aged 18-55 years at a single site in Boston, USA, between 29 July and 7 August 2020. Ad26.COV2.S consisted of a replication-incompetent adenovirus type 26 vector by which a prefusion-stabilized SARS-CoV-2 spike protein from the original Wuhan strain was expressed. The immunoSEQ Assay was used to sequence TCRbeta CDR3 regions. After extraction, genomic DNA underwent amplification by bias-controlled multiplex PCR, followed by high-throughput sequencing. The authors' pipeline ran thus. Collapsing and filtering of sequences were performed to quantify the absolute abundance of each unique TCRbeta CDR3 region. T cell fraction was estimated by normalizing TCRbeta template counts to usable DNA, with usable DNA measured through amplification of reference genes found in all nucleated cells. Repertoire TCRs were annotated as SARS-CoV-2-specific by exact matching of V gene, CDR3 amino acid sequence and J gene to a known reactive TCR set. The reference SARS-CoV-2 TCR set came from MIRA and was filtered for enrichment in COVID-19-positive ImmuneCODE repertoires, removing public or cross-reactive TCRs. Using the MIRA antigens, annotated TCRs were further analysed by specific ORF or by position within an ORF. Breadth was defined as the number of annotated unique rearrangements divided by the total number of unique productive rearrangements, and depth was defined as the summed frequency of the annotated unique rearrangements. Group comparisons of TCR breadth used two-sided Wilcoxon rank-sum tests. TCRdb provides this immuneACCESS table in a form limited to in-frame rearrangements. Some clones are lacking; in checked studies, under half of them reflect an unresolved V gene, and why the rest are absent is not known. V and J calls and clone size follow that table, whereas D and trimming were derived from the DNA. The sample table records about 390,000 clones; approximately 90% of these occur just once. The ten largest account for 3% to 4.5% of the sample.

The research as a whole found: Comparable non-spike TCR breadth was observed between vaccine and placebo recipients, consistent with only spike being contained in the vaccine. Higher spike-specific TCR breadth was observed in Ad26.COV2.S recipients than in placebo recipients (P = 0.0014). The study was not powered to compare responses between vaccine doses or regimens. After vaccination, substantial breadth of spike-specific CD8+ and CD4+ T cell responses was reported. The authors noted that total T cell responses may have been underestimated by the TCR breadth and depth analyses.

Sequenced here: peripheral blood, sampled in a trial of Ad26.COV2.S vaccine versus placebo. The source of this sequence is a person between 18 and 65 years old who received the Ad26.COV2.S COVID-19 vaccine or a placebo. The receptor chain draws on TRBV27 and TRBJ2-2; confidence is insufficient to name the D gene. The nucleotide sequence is TGTGCCAGCCGCCCTGAATTGATTAGATCTGGGGAGCTGTTTTTT. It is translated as CASRPELIRSGELFF.